This T cell receptor (beta chain) was found in a study of monozygotic twins with inflammatory bowel disease. Regarding the study as a whole: Twins with IBD were found to have lower TCRbeta diversity (inverse Simpson) than healthy co-twins. Findings did not support one strong IBD-associated signal or clonotype.

On this clonotype itself: Its cognate antigen is unknown.

Each TCR library consumed about 3,700 ng of total RNA. UMIs that included a 6-nucleotide sample barcode were added by template switching, which took place during cDNA synthesis. TCRdb re-called the 5' RACE reads; every CDR3 protein appears as one record, without DNA. The sample has 150,000 or so distinct CDR3 sequences, and its top ten clones hold approximately 1.2%. Germline loops: CDR1 SGHDT, CDR2 YYEEEE. The CDR3 contains 14 residues. Sample: blood. The clonotype was recovered from a human donor with ulcerative colitis or Crohn's disease, or a healthy co-twin of an affected twin (not recorded which). The genes are TRBV5-6 and TRBJ2-7; TCRdb's D call of TRBD1 is untestable without DNA. This CDR3 reads CASSGRQRTYEQYF.